Listed below are T cell receptor beta chains from one sample, sequenced in a study of siplizumab effects on memory and regulatory T cells. TCRdb's copy holds only in-frame clones and misses some; the assay was immunoSEQ multiplex PCR. The sample lists some 64,000 clones, around 80% occurring once. The sequencing input was memory CD4+ T cells sorted from blood. All receptors derive from a human donor in good health. The CDR3 runs from the conserved cysteine through the conserved F or W. A D gene is named only where the DNA matches it firmly. Clone size, where shown, is once, few, many, or a class for clones that have expanded.

J | size | V | D | DNA | CDR3
TRBJ2-1 | - | TRBV7-9 | TRBD1 | TGTGCCAGCAGCCAAGTGGACAGGTACAATGAGCAGTTCTTC | CASSQVDRYNEQFF
TRBJ1-1 | - | TRBV6-6 | - | TGTGCCAGCAGCCCTGGGGGGGGTGAAGCTTTCTTT | CASSPGGGEAFF
TRBJ1-1 | - | TRBV2 | - | TGTGCCGGCGGGGTCCGGAACACTGAAGCTTTCTTT | CAGGVRNTEAFF
TRBJ2-6 | - | TRBV12-5 | - | TGTGCTAGTGGTACAGGGAGGTCTGGGGCCAACGTCCTGACTTTC | CASGTGRSGANVLTF
TRBJ1-3 | - | TRBV5-1 | - | TGCGCCAGCAGCCTGGACGGACTCTCTGGAAACACCATATATTTT | CASSLDGLSGNTIYF
TRBJ2-3 | once | TRBV5-1 | - | TGCGCCAGCAGCGACGGTGGAGGGGGCCTGAATACGCAGTATTTT | CASSDGGGGLNTQYF
TRBJ2-5 | - | TRBV25-1 | TRBD2 | TGTGCCAGCAGTGGGCATGGACTAGCGGGGGGCCAAGAGACCCAGTACTTC | CASSGHGLAGGQETQYF
TRBJ2-5 | - | TRBV15 | TRBD1 | TGTGCCACCAGCCACCCGGGACAGGGGGTCCAAGAGACCCAGTACTTC | CATSHPGQGVQETQYF
TRBJ2-1 | once | TRBV10-3 | TRBD1 | TGTGCCACCACCCGGGACAGGGATGCCGAGCAGTTCTTC | CATTRDRDAEQFF
TRBJ1-5 | few | TRBV19 | - | TGTGCCAGTAGTGAATGGGGGAATCAGCCCCAGCATTTT | CASSEWGNQPQHF
TRBJ1-5 | - | TRBV7-9 | - | TGTGCCAGCAGCCCATGGGGAGTCAATCAGCCCCAGCATTTT | CASSPWGVNQPQHF
TRBJ1-5 | - | TRBV28 | - | TGTGCCAGCAGTTTACAGGCCCAGCCCCAGCATTTT | CASSLQAQPQHF
TRBJ1-1 | - | TRBV6-1 | - | TGTGCCAGCAGTCTCCGGGGCCGCGAAGCTTTCTTT | CASSLRGREAFF
TRBJ2-1 | - | TRBV5-1 | TRBD2 | TGCGCCAGCAGCTTAATAGCGGGGGCCAAAAATGAGCAGTTCTTC | CASSLIAGAKNEQFF
TRBJ2-5 | - | TRBV5-1 | - | TGCGCCAGCAGCTCGCCCATTGTAGAGACCCAGTACTTC | CASSSPIVETQYF
TRBJ2-1 | once | TRBV7-2 | - | TGTGCCAGCAGCCCGGGGGCTCCGCAGTTCTTC | CASSPGAPQFF
TRBJ1-1 | few | TRBV7-2 | TRBD1 | TGTGCCAGCAGCTCCTCATATAGGACAGGGGAAACTGAAGCTTTCTTT | CASSSSYRTGETEAFF
TRBJ2-7 | - | TRBV2 | - | TGTGCCAGCGGCTCTGCGAGGGGGAACTACGAGCAGTACTTC | CASGSARGNYEQYF
TRBJ2-5 | - | TRBV19 | TRBD1 | TGTGCCAGTAGGCGGACAGGACAAGAGACCCAGTACTTC | CASRRTGQETQYF
TRBJ1-1 | - | TRBV21-1 | - | TGTGCCAGCAGCAAAGGTTGGTTAACCACTGAAGCTTTCTTT | CASSKGWLTTEAFF
TRBJ1-1 | - | TRBV6-5 | - | TGTGCCGTGTGGCGGGGCGGTACTGAAGCTTTCTTT | CAVWRGGTEAFF
TRBJ1-3 | - | TRBV7-3 | TRBD1 | TGTGCCAGCAGCCCCACAGGGGGCTCTGGAAACACCATATATTTT | CASSPTGGSGNTIYF
TRBJ2-3 | once | TRBV29-1 | TRBD1 | TGCAGCGACGGGACAGGGGGAGATACGCAGTATTTT | CSDGTGGDTQYF
TRBJ2-5 | - | TRBV29-1 | TRBD2 | TGCAGCGTTGGACTAGCGGGGGGCGGGGAGACCCAGTACTTC | CSVGLAGGGETQYF
TRBJ1-2 | - | TRBV10-3 | - | TGTGCCATCAGTGCGCCACCTTATGGCTACACCTTC | CAISAPPYGYTF
TRBJ1-4 | - | TRBV7-2 | - | TGTGCCAGCAGCCTTGGGGGGATATCCGAAAAACTGTTTTTT | CASSLGGISEKLFF
TRBJ1-4 | - | TRBV4-1 | TRBD1 | TGCGCCAGCAGCCAAACCGGGACAGGGCGTGAAAAACTGTTTTTT | CASSQTGTGREKLFF
TRBJ1-2 | few | TRBV18 | - | TGTGCCAGCTCACCCGACGGGGCGGCCTATGGCTACACCTTC | CASSPDGAAYGYTF
TRBJ2-2 | - | TRBV19 | - | TGTGCCAGTAGCGAAACAGGCCCCTCCACCGGGGAGCTGTTTTTT | CASSETGPSTGELFF
TRBJ2-2 | - | TRBV5-1 | TRBD2 | TGCGCCAGCGCCCAGCGGGGGGATAACGGGGAGCTGTTTTTT | CASAQRGDNGELFF
TRBJ1-6 | - | TRBV2 | TRBD1 | TGTGCCAGCAGGGGACAGGGGGCGAAGGGAAATTCACCCCTCCACTTT | CASRGQGAKGNSPLHF
TRBJ2-2 | - | TRBV5-6 | - | TGTGCCAGCAGAGTAAGGGGAGAGAACACCGGGGAGCTGTTTTTT | CASRVRGENTGELFF
TRBJ1-4 | - | TRBV19 | TRBD1 | TGTGCCAGTAGTACGCGGGACAGGGGAATAACTAATGAAAAACTGTTTTTT | CASSTRDRGITNEKLFF
TRBJ2-3 | - | TRBV27 | - | TGTGCCAGCAGTTACCCCCCAGGGGCCGGGAGCACAGATACGCAGTATTTT | CASSYPPGAGSTDTQYF
TRBJ1-1 | - | TRBV7-9 | - | TGTGCCAGCAGCTTTACAGGTGCAAACACTGAAGCTTTCTTT | CASSFTGANTEAFF
TRBJ2-1 | - | TRBV27 | TRBD2 | TGTGCCAGCAGTTTCTTCGGAGCGGGGGCTCGGAATGAGCAGTTCTTC | CASSFFGAGARNEQFF
TRBJ2-3 | few | TRBV27 | TRBD1 | TGTGCCAGCAGTGATTTGGTCACGCTCAGGGGGCTGGGAGATACGCAGTATTTT | CASSDLVTLRGLGDTQYF
TRBJ1-6 | - | TRBV5-6 | TRBD1 | TGTGCCAGCAGCTTCTGGGACAGGGATAATTCACCCCTCCACTTT | CASSFWDRDNSPLHF
TRBJ1-2 | once | TRBV23-1 | TRBD1 | TGCGCCAGCAGTCAACCGGACAGGGGGTGTGTCTATGGCTACACCTTC | CASSQPDRGCVYGYTF
TRBJ2-5 | - | TRBV7-2 | - | TGTGCCAGCAGCGCGACGCGGGCTGGGACCCAGTACTTC | CASSATRAGTQYF
TRBJ2-5 | - | TRBV6-6 | - | TGTGCCAGCAGCTACCAGGCCGAGGAGACCCAGTACTTC | CASSYQAEETQYF
TRBJ1-2 | - | TRBV2 | - | TGTGCCAGCAGAGGGTTACAAATTGGTGGCTACACCTTC | CASRGLQIGGYTF
TRBJ2-5 | once | TRBV7-9 | - | TGTGCCAGCAGCGTGGAAGAGACCCAGTACTTC | CASSVEETQYF
TRBJ2-1 | once | TRBV21-1 | - | TGTGCCAGCAGCAGAGGAACTAGCGGGGGACCCAATGAGCAGTTCTTC | CASSRGTSGGPNEQFF
TRBJ1-2 | once | TRBV5-1 | - | TGCGCCAGCAGCTCCCACACGTCAACAGGGTCTGGCTACACCTTC | CASSSHTSTGSGYTF